These 32 T cell receptor beta chains came from one sample sequenced in a study of T-cell memory formation after mild COVID-19. TCRdb reprocessed the 5' RACE reads with MiXCR, giving one entry per CDR3 protein. The sample yields 350,000 to 450,000 distinct CDR3 sequences, around 19% seen once. Specimen: PBMCs or a T cell subset sorted from them (not recorded which). Source of these receptors: an adult woman who had mild COVID-19 (a few samples of this study predate the infection). Cell type and time point are not known.

This clonotype has only a few counts. V and J are TRBV20-1 and TRBJ1-1; D gene ambiguous. The CDR3 loop spans 11 amino acids. Germline CDR1 and CDR2: DFQATT and SNEGSKA (reference sequence). The V gene lost 6 bases and the J gene lost 2 bases, with 7 bases spanning the gap. CDR3 amino acids: CSAYGNTEAFF. The CDR3, as DNA: TGCAGTGCCTATGGAAACACTGAAGCTTTCTTT.

The chain employs TRBV12-3 or TRBV12-4 and TRBJ1-5; possible D gene TRBD1, 5 bases. CDR3 size: 14 residues. The germline V and J ends were trimmed by 3 bases and 7 bases, with 13 bases remaining between them. As DNA, the CDR3 is TGTGCCAGCAGTTTTCCAGGGCTCGGGCAGCCCCAGCATTTT. This gives the protein CASSFPGLGQPQHF.

V is TRBV7-9 and J is TRBJ2-3, with TRBD2 matching 7 bases. Germline CDR1 SEHNR, CDR2 FQNEAQ (reference sequence). This CDR3 comprises 16 residues. V was pared by 5 bases and J by 2 bases, with 10 bases of the junction left unmatched. CDR3 in amino acids: CASSPPGTTDTDTQYF. In DNA form, the CDR3 reads TGTGCCAGCAGCCCTCCCGGGACTACTGACACAGATACGCAGTATTTT.

This clonotype has ten or more counts. V is TRBV5-1 and J is TRBJ2-2; 7 bases line up with TRBD1. Per the germline V gene, CDR1 is SGHRS and CDR2 is YFSETQ. The junction had 9 bases not matched to a gene; V was cut back by 2 bases and J by 11 bases. The CDR3 runs 14 residues. DNA for the CDR3: TGCGCCAGCAGCTTAGGACAGGTTCATGATGAGCTGTTTTTT. Translation: CASSLGQVHDELFF. Supplemented by reference TRBV5-1 and TRBJ2-2, the full variable domain reads KAGVTQTPRYLIKTRGQQVTLSCSPISGHRSVSWYQQTPGQGLQFLFEYFSETQRNKGNFPGRFSGRQFSNSRSEMNVSTLELGDSALYLCASSLGQVHDELFFGEGSRLTVL.

This clonotype appeared a few times. The CDR3: CASSLALGDRLYEQYF. The CDR3 nucleotides are TGTGCCAGCAGCTTAGCACTCGGGGACAGACTATACGAGCAGTACTTC. The chain couples TRBV7-9 to TRBJ2-7; 7 nucleotides align to TRBD1. The CDR3 extends over 16 amino acids. V shed 0 bases and J 4 bases; nucleotides not matched to a gene: 9. Germline V gene lookup returns CDR1 SEHNR and CDR2 FQNEAQ (reference sequence).

In this sample, this clonotype turned up a few times. CDR3 in DNA: TGTGCCAGTAGACATGCCCGGGACAGGGGGAGGGGGCATGAGCAGTTCTTC. It codes for CASRHARDRGRGHEQFF. The chain joins TRBV19 to TRBJ2-1; 11 bases align to TRBD1. CDR3 length: 17 amino acids. Looked up from germline, CDR1 is LNHDA and CDR2 is SQIVND (reference sequence). Losses at the gene ends were 6 bases for V and 8 bases for J; bases not matched to a gene: 15. Complete variable domain (other parts from reference TRBV19 and TRBJ2-1): DGGITQSPKYLFRKEGQNVTLSCEQNLNHDAMYWYRQDPGQGLRLIYYSQIVNDFQKGDIAEGYSVSREKKESFPLTVTSAQKNPTAFYLCASRHARDRGRGHEQFFGPGTRLTVL.

The genes are TRBV29-1 and TRBJ2-1, with D perhaps TRBD1 (7 bases). Germline V gene data show CDR1 as SQVTM and CDR2 as ANQGSEA. This CDR3 has 14 residues. The V gene lost 7 bases and the J gene lost 9 bases, with 22 bases spanning the gap. CDR3 bases: TGCAGCGGGGGGAGGAGACAGGGAATAAGTGAGCAGTTCTTC. Translated: CSGGRRQGISEQFF.

The CDR3, as DNA: TGCGCCAGCAGCTCCGGGACTAGCGGGACCGGGGAGCTGTTTTTT. Residues: CASSSGTSGTGELFF. The chain links TRBV5-1 to TRBJ2-2, with TRBD2 matching 12 bases. The CDR3 consists of 15 residues. Germline trimming cut 3 bases from V and 5 bases from J; bases unmatched to any gene: 2. Per the germline V gene, CDR1 is SGHRS and CDR2 is YFSETQ. Filled out from reference TRBV5-1 and TRBJ2-2, the complete variable domain reads KAGVTQTPRYLIKTRGQQVTLSCSPISGHRSVSWYQQTPGQGLQFLFEYFSETQRNKGNFPGRFSGRQFSNSRSEMNVSTLELGDSALYLCASSSGTSGTGELFFGEGSRLTVL.

The chain couples TRBV2 to TRBJ2-1; TRBD2 matches at 11 bases. The CDR3 loop spans 16 amino acids. V trimming: 2 bases; J trimming: 3 bases; junction bases outside the gene matches: 3. The germline V gene encodes CDR1 SNHLY and CDR2 FYNNEI. CDR3 loop: CASSETGTSGYNEQFF. In DNA form, the CDR3 reads TGTGCCAGCAGTGAAACCGGGACTAGCGGCTACAATGAGCAGTTCTTC. Based on the CDR3 plus reference TRBV2 and TRBJ2-1, the full variable domain is EPEVTQTPSHQVTQMGQEVILRCVPISNHLYFYWYRQILGQKVEFLVSFYNNEISEKSEIFDDQFSVERPDGSNFTLKIRSTKLEDSAMYFCASSETGTSGYNEQFFGPGTRLTVL.

The chain carries TRBV7-9 and TRBJ2-2; 10 bases line up with TRBD2. The V and J ends lost 5 bases and 6 bases, in that order; junction bases with no gene match: 3. The V gene's germline CDR1 is SEHNR and CDR2 FQNEAQ (reference sequence). CDR3 length equals 14 residues. This chain's CDR3 is CASSPGLASGELFF. CDR3 nucleotide sequence: TGTGCCAGCAGCCCGGGACTAGCGTCCGGGGAGCTGTTTTTT.

For the CDR3, the DNA is TGTGCCAGCCGTTCGGGGGTAAACACCGGGGAGCTGTTTTTT. Protein: CASRSGVNTGELFF. This chain connects TRBV6-5 to TRBJ2-2; tentatively, D is TRBD2 (6 bases). In germline, CDR1 is MNHEY, CDR2 SVGAGI. The ends were cut back, 8 bases at V and 2 bases at J, with 12 bases in the middle. This CDR3 is 14 amino acids long.

The genes are TRBV20-1 and TRBJ2-7; 8 nucleotides match TRBD1. Germline CDR1 is DFQATT and CDR2 is SNEGSKA (reference sequence). V trimming: 5 bases; J trimming: 7 bases; junction bases outside the gene matches: 7. The CDR3 spans 12 residues. CDR3 bases: TGCAGTGCTGATGGACAGGGCCGGGAGCAGTACTTC. Translating gives CSADGQGREQYF.

This clonotype appeared a few times. CDR3 nucleotides: TGTGCCAGCAGCTTGGATCGACTAGCCGGGGGCTACGAGCAGTACTTC. Residues: CASSLDRLAGGYEQYF. The chain recombines TRBV7-8 with TRBJ2-7, with 7 nucleotides matching TRBD2. The CDR3 sequence is 16 residues long. The germline CDR1 and CDR2 sequences are SGHVS and FQNEAQ. V was clipped by 3 bases and J by 3 bases; unmatched bases: 11. The full variable domain, its missing parts supplied by reference TRBV7-8 and TRBJ2-7, is GAGVSQSPRYKVAKRGQDVALRCDPISGHVSLFWYQQALGQGPEFLTYFQNEAQLDKSGLPSDRFFAERPEGSVSTLKIQRTQQEDSAVYLCASSLDRLAGGYEQYFGPGTRLTVT.

This clonotype was observed a few times. The rearrangement joins TRBV6-4 to TRBJ2-1; D is uncertain. The CDR3 covers 13 residues. Germline V gives CDR1 MRHNA, CDR2 SNTAGT. V was trimmed by 8 bases and J by 2 bases, leaving 10 bases between them. Written as DNA, the CDR3 is TGTGCCAGCGCCGACGTAGCCTACAATGAGCAGTTCTTC. Amino acid sequence: CASADVAYNEQFF.

This clonotype was detected a few times. The chain joins TRBV12-3 or TRBV12-4 to TRBJ1-3; D unresolved. The V end was cut by 6 bases, the J end by 4 bases, with 7 bases between. This CDR3 is built from 12 residues. CDR3 region: CASSIQGNTIYF. CDR3 nucleotides: TGTGCCAGCAGCATACAGGGAAACACCATATATTTT.

The rearrangement uses TRBV6-1 and TRBJ2-7; 10 bases align to TRBD1. Germline V gene lookup returns CDR1 MNHNS and CDR2 SASEGT. J gave up 0 bases and V 6 bases, and 8 bases lay outside the gene matches. The CDR3 spans 16 residues. CDR3 loop: CASRGQGPFDSYEQYF. The CDR3 nucleotides read TGTGCCAGCAGGGGACAGGGGCCCTTTGACTCCTACGAGCAGTACTTC.

The rearrangement joins TRBV6-5 to TRBJ2-3; D gene uncertain. There are 14 residues in the CDR3. V was clipped by 2 bases and J by 1 base, with 7 bases between them. Germline V CDR1 and CDR2: MNHEY, SVGAGI. The CDR3 DNA reads TGTGCCAGCAGTTACGTGGGCCGCACAGATACGCAGTATTTT. Its protein product is CASSYVGRTDTQYF.

The gene calls are TRBV7-3 and TRBJ2-2, with 9 bases fitting TRBD1. Losses at the gene ends were 5 bases for V and 5 bases for J; bases not matched to a gene: 15. This CDR3 is 18 amino acids long. Germline V gene data show CDR1 as SGHTA and CDR2 as FQGTGA. CDR3 amino acids: CASSLSLGQGWGTGELFF. CDR3 sequence (DNA): TGTGCCAGCAGCCTAAGCCTCGGACAGGGGTGGGGGACCGGGGAGCTGTTTTTT.

The sample holds many counts of this clonotype. The chain carries TRBV7-2 and TRBJ2-3, with D hard to call. Germline V gene sequence: CDR1 SGHTA, CDR2 FQGNSA. This CDR3 has 14 amino acids. Trimming left V 5 bases short and J 0 bases short, with 9 bases between. This chain's CDR3 is CASSRPGSTDTQYF. The CDR3 DNA follows: TGTGCCAGCAGCCGTCCCGGGAGCACAGATACGCAGTATTTT. The full variable domain, with the rest looked up from reference TRBV7-2 and TRBJ2-3, is GAGVSQSPSNKVTEKGKDVELRCDPISGHTALYWYRQSLGQGLEFLIYFQGNSAPDKSGLPSDRFSAERTGGSVSTLTIQRTQQEDSAVYLCASSRPGSTDTQYFGPGTRLTVL.

This clonotype occurred a few times. The J gene is TRBJ1-1, the V gene TRBV3-1, with D possibly TRBD1 on 6 matching bases. CDR1 and CDR2 from the germline V gene are LGHDT and YNNKEL (reference sequence). V shed 1 base and J shed 5 bases, with 14 bases lying between them. CDR3 length equals 15 residues. The CDR3 DNA is TGTGCCAGCAGCCAAGGTAGGGGGGCGTGGACTGAAGCTTTCTTT. This sequence encodes CASSQGRGAWTEAFF.

This clonotype was counted ten times or more. The chain recombines TRBV4-1 with TRBJ2-7; weak D call: TRBD1 (6 bases). The CDR3 contains 15 residues. V gave up 1 base and J gave up 1 base, with 11 bases separating them. Germline lookup yields CDR1 MGHRA and CDR2 YSYEKL. CDR3 sequence reads: CASSQAGGQSYEQYF. The CDR3 nucleotides read TGCGCCAGCAGCCAAGCCGGCGGACAGTCCTACGAGCAGTACTTC.

This clonotype was counted only a few times. V usage is TRBV7-9 and J usage is TRBJ2-5; D may be TRBD2 (5 bases). The CDR3 consists of 13 residues. The germline V and J ends were trimmed by 4 bases and 1 base, with 7 bases remaining between them. Germline CDR1 reads SEHNR; CDR2 reads FQNEAQ (reference sequence). The CDR3 spells CASSSGSQETQYF. The DNA for the CDR3 is TGTGCCAGCAGCTCGGGGTCCCAAGAGACCCAGTACTTC.

This clonotype has only a few counts. The gene calls are TRBV15 and TRBJ1-1; D remains ambiguous. The germline V gene has CDR1 LNHNV and CDR2 YYDKDF (reference sequence). Trimming left V 5 bases short and J 1 base short, with 11 bases between. CDR3 length: 14 amino acids. In DNA, the CDR3 is TGTGCCACCAGCCCCCGCCGGGAGAACACTGAAGCTTTCTTT. The encoded protein is CATSPRRENTEAFF.

This clonotype was observed a handful of times. The J gene is TRBJ2-1, the V gene TRBV12-3 or TRBV12-4, with D maybe TRBD2 (6 bases). Trimming took off 6 bases at V and 4 bases at J, with 16 bases between the two ends. This CDR3 is 15 amino acids long. The CDR3 region has the DNA TGTGCCAGCAGCAAGACTAGAGAATATTACAATGAGCAGTTCTTC. Its translation: CASSKTREYYNEQFF.

CDR3 protein: CASSLVSGTKNIQYF. The DNA for the CDR3 is TGTGCCAGCAGCTTAGTTTCGGGAACCAAAAACATTCAGTACTTC. The J gene is TRBJ2-4, the V gene TRBV7-9; possible D gene TRBD2, 5 bases. Germline values: CDR1 SEHNR, CDR2 FQNEAQ (reference sequence). V lost 1 base, J lost 2 bases, and 9 bases lay in between. The CDR3 is made up of 15 amino acids. Variable domain in full (rest from reference TRBV7-9 and TRBJ2-4): DTGVSQNPRHKITKRGQNVTFRCDPISEHNRLYWYRQTLGQGPEFLTYFQNEAQLEKSRLLSDRFSAERPKGSFSTLEIQRTEQGDSAMYLCASSLVSGTKNIQYFGAGTRLSVL.

Turning to this clonotype: The junction and the germline gene differ at one end; a read error may be behind it. This chain joins TRBV2 and TRBJ1-5, with TRBD1 as a possible D gene (6 bases). Germline CDR1 reads SNHLY; CDR2 reads FYNNEI. The CDR3 is 14 residues long. The CDR3 DNA sequence: TGTGCCAGCAGAGAAGGGGGTAGCAATCAGCCCCAGCATTTT. Amino acid sequence: CASREGGSNQPQHF.

This chain connects TRBV29-1 to TRBJ1-2; D is perhaps TRBD1 (5 bases). Germline lookup yields CDR1 SQVTM and CDR2 ANQGSEA. Deletions cut 7 bases from V and 1 base from J, with 13 bases between. The CDR3 runs 13 residues. The CDR3 is CSAEGRNNYGYTF. Written as DNA, the CDR3 is TGCAGCGCCGAGGGACGGAATAACTATGGCTACACCTTC.

The genes are TRBV12-3 or TRBV12-4 and TRBJ2-3; weak D call: TRBD2 (6 bases). This CDR3 has 16 residues. Between the trimmed V and J ends, which lost 5 bases and 6 bases, there was a span of 21 bases. The CDR3: CASSGPRLVGPDTQYF. Here the CDR3 DNA reads TGTGCCAGCAGTGGGCCCCGACTAGTGGGTCCGGATACGCAGTATTTT.

J is TRBJ2-7 and V is TRBV7-9, with 8 bases fitting TRBD1. This CDR3 comprises 14 residues. The germline CDR1 and CDR2 sequences are SEHNR and FQNEAQ (reference sequence). J lost 4 bases, V lost 5 bases, and 7 bases had no gene match. The CDR3 loop is CASSQDREVYEQYF. DNA of the CDR3: TGTGCCAGCAGCCAGGACAGGGAGGTGTACGAGCAGTACTTC.

Only a few counts were recorded for this clonotype. The chain has TRBV6-2 or TRBV6-3 and TRBJ2-4; D perhaps matches TRBD2 (6 bases). V lost 5 bases to trimming and J lost 7 bases, with 21 bases between them. CDR3 length equals 16 residues. The germline V gene encodes CDR1 MNHEY and CDR2 SVGEGT. The CDR3 loop reads CASSRRESSFGNIQYF. The CDR3 DNA reads TGTGCCAGCAGTCGACGGGAGTCGTCCTTTGGGAACATTCAGTACTTC.

CDR3 in DNA: TGTGCCAGCTCCTGGGCTAGCGACAACAATGAGCAGTTCTTC. Protein sequence: CASSWASDNNEQFF. This chain uses TRBV7-9 with TRBJ2-1; possible D gene TRBD2, 6 bases. With 8 bases removed from V and 5 bases from J, the gap between germline ends came to 16 bases. Germline loops: CDR1 SEHNR, CDR2 FQNEAQ (reference sequence). This CDR3 comprises 14 residues.

The rearrangement joins TRBV19 to TRBJ1-2; D possibly corresponds to TRBD1 (5 bases). In germline, CDR1 is LNHDA, CDR2 SQIVND (reference sequence). V was shortened by 4 bases and J by 4 bases, with 22 bases between the two germline ends. The CDR3 has 17 residues. The CDR3 sequence is CASSRRGATARGYGYTF. The CDR3 nucleotides read TGTGCCAGTAGTAGGCGGGGTGCGACAGCCCGGGGCTATGGCTACACCTTC.